The following is a TCR beta chain sequence with its context. Its antigen is currently unknown. These data originate in a study of T cell clones after liver transplantation. Study-wide background: Post-transplant blood was tracked for graft-donor-reactive T cell clones identified in a pre-transplant mixed lymphocyte reaction. As an antigen-independent comparator, third-party-reactive TCRbeta sequences came from pre-transplant mixed lymphocyte reactions. Regarding the study as a whole: In a couple of subjects, few donor cells limited the measurable donor-reactive repertoire.

Sequencing used immunoSEQ multiplex PCR; TCRdb keeps in-frame clones, though not all of them. The sample lists 45,000 to 60,000 clones, 65% to 85% occurring once. CD3+CD4+ and CD3+CD8+ cells were FACS-sorted from thawed unstimulated PBMCs. This receptor was identified in a human donor who received a liver transplant. Here the sequenced sample was CD4+ T cells from blood, taken before liver transplant.

The CDR3 DNA sequence: TGTGCCAGTTCCCTAGGTAGTCCGGGACTGGCGCAAGAGACCCAGTACTTC. Translating gives CASSLGSPGLAQETQYF. The V gene is TRBV13, the J gene TRBJ2-5, with D tentatively TRBD2 (6 bases). The V end was cut by 9 bases, the J end by 2 bases, with 25 bases between. Germline V gene sequence: CDR1 PRHDT, CDR2 FYEKMQ (reference sequence). The CDR3 has 17 amino acids.